This T cell receptor (beta chain) was identified in a study of response to subunit inactivated influenza vaccine. TCRdb re-derived calls from the RT-PCR reads in MiXCR, one entry per CDR3 protein. The sample carries over 750,000 distinct CDR3 sequences, 20% to 25% recorded once. The starting material was PBMCs from blood, obtained less than 6 days after vaccination. The receptor was derived from a man aged 45-65 years who received an inactivated influenza vaccine.

CDR3 coding DNA: TGTGCCAGCAGCGGAACAGGGGGCTGGGGCCTTGTCGAGCAGTACTTC. Translating it yields CASSGTGGWGLVEQYF. This chain links TRBV27 with TRBJ2-7; 9 bases agree with TRBD1. V lost 6 bases and J lost 6; bases outside the gene matches: 15. The CDR3 extends over 16 amino acids. Germline V gives CDR1 MNHEY, CDR2 SMNVEV (reference sequence).